This is a list of T cell receptor beta chains from one sample in a study of cytomegalovirus exposure and HLA in healthy donors. Data came from immunoSEQ multiplex PCR; TCRdb stores just in-frame clones and leaves some out. This sample has about 150,000 clones, with 80% to 95% found just once. The sample comprised PBMCs. Source of these receptors: a man between 18 and 29 years old in good health and CMV-seronegative. The CDR3 runs from the conserved cysteine through the conserved F or W. Clone size is shown for a subset of rows, as once, few, many or a class of expanded clone.

v_gene: TRBV7-9; abundance: NA; CDR3aa: CASSLVRTSNEQFF
v_gene: TRBV9; abundance: NA; CDR3aa: CASSVEIRAELNNEQFF
v_gene: TRBV5-6; abundance: few; CDR3aa: CASSFGRGYGYTF
v_gene: TRBV6-1; abundance: NA; CDR3aa: CASSEVGRGVNTGELFF
v_gene: TRBV7-9; abundance: NA; CDR3aa: CASSPQGALDTEAFF
v_gene: TRBV5-1; abundance: once; CDR3aa: CASSSNQESYEQYF
v_gene: TRBV5-8; abundance: NA; CDR3aa: CASSFPRVEQYF
v_gene: TRBV30; abundance: NA; CDR3aa: CAWTGSGNTIYF
v_gene: TRBV5-4; abundance: NA; CDR3aa: CASIQPTGQGSTEAFF
v_gene: TRBV30; abundance: NA; CDR3aa: CACRTFARTYNEQFF
v_gene: TRBV4-1; abundance: NA; CDR3aa: CASSQDLTGGAWNEQFF
v_gene: TRBV18; abundance: NA; CDR3aa: CASSPRAGGAGSNYGYTF
v_gene: TRBV9; abundance: NA; CDR3aa: CASTDTSSGNTIYF
v_gene: TRBV11-3; abundance: NA; CDR3aa: CASSKGQGQTQNEKLFF
v_gene: TRBV10-3; abundance: NA; CDR3aa: CAIRDRGRTYEQYF
v_gene: TRBV29-1; abundance: NA; CDR3aa: CSVDRAPSYNEQFF
v_gene: TRBV7-2; abundance: NA; CDR3aa: CASSFRTSGADTQYF
v_gene: TRBV7-9; abundance: NA; CDR3aa: CASSPWTSGSTDTQYF
v_gene: TRBV27; abundance: NA; CDR3aa: CASRGGRDQPQHF
v_gene: TRBV5-1; abundance: NA; CDR3aa: CASRPGHSNTEAFF